The 10 T cell receptor beta chains below come from one sample, sequenced in a study of identical twins. One entry per CDR3 protein results from TCRdb running MiXCR on the 5' RACE reads. Among roughly 1.6 million distinct CDR3 sequences, roughly a third were seen once, and the ten largest hold 0.25% to 0.3%. Sequenced: cord blood. The receptors were gathered from a newborn girl in good health.

In DNA, the CDR3 is TGTGCCAGCAGGCAGGGAGGACCGGGCGGTGAGCAGTTCTTC. This translates into CASRQGGPGGEQFF. The chain has TRBV9 and TRBJ2-1; perhaps TRBD2 as D (6 bases). Trimming pared 5 bases from V and 9 bases from J, leaving 18 bases between. The CDR3 loop spans 14 amino acids. Per germline, CDR1 SGDLS and CDR2 YYNGEE. Based on the CDR3 plus reference TRBV9 and TRBJ2-1, the full variable domain is DSGVTQTPKHLITATGQRVTLRCSPRSGDLSVYWYQQSLDQGLQFLIQYYNGEERAKGNILERFSAQQFPDLHSELNLSSLELGDSALYFCASRQGGPGGEQFFGPGTRLTVL.

The rearrangement joins TRBV12-3 or TRBV12-4 to TRBJ1-1; D is unresolved. The CDR3 is 16 residues long. V was cut by 1 base and J by 3 bases, with 15 bases left in between. This CDR3 reads CASSLGNSQRDTEAFF. CDR3 bases: TGTGCCAGCAGTTTAGGCAACAGCCAGAGGGACACTGAAGCTTTCTTT.

In its sample, this clonotype was seen many times. Here the CDR3 reads CAISYAAGGYEQYF. Here the CDR3 DNA reads TGTGCCATCAGTTACGCGGCAGGGGGATACGAGCAGTACTTC. The rearrangement links TRBV10-3 to TRBJ2-7; 7 nucleotides match TRBD1. The ends lost 5 bases at V and 4 bases at J; junction bases unmatched: 8. The CDR3 has 14 amino acids. Germline CDR1 and CDR2: ENHRY and SYGVKD.

V and J are TRBV6-2 or TRBV6-3 and TRBJ1-1, with TRBD1 identical over 9 bases. The trim removed 4 bases at V and 5 bases at J, leaving 17 bases unmatched. CDR3 length: 18 residues. Looked up from germline, CDR1 is MNHEY and CDR2 is SVGEGT. CDR3 coding DNA: TGTGCCAGCAGTTTTCGAGGGACAGGGAGATACGGCGAAACTGAAGCTTTCTTT. Protein sequence: CASSFRGTGRYGETEAFF.

The count of this clonotype is one. V is TRBV5-1 and J is TRBJ2-7, with 8 bases lining up with TRBD2. CDR1 and CDR2 (germline): SGHRS, YFSETQ. V shed 7 bases, J shed 5 bases, and the junction held 20 bases outside the gene matches. The CDR3 length is 17 residues. CDR3 bases: TGCGCCAGCGCACCCGGGGCCACCGGGACTAGATCCCACGAGCAGTACTTC. Its protein product is CASAPGATGTRSHEQYF.

This clonotype was seen many times. V gene TRBV20-1 combines with J gene TRBJ2-3; D remains ambiguous. Germline V gives CDR1 DFQATT, CDR2 SNEGSKA (reference sequence). Trimming pared 0 bases from V and 0 bases from J, leaving 19 bases between. The CDR3 has 18 residues. CDR3 sequence: CSARDSFLRRTSTDTQYF. CDR3 coding DNA: TGCAGTGCTAGAGACTCGTTTCTGAGGCGTACTAGCACAGATACGCAGTATTTT.

In its sample, this clonotype was seen a few times. The genes are TRBV7-2 and TRBJ2-5, with D perhaps matching TRBD1 (6 bases). Germline CDR1 reads SGHTA; CDR2 reads FQGNSA. This CDR3 has 16 amino acids. V lost 6 bases to trimming and J lost 3 bases, with 20 bases between them. CDR3 in amino acids: CASSLTIRGRKETQYF. CDR3 sequence (DNA): TGTGCCAGCAGTCTAACCATCAGGGGACGGAAAGAGACCCAGTACTTC.

The chain uses TRBV10-3 and TRBJ2-2; no reliable D call. The V end lost 4 bases, the J end lost 3 bases, and 6 bases lay between the germline ends. This CDR3 contains 13 residues. In germline, CDR1 is ENHRY, CDR2 SYGVKD. Here the CDR3 DNA reads TGTGCCATCAGTGGTGGGGACACCGGGGAGCTGTTTTTT. This encodes CAISGGDTGELFF.

This clonotype came up a few times. CDR3 amino acids: CASSFGGRYDEQYF. CDR3 DNA sequence: TGTGCCAGCAGTTTCGGGGGAAGGTACGACGAGCAGTACTTC. The chain combines TRBV27 with TRBJ2-7; tentative D call: TRBD2 (6 bases). This CDR3 contains 14 residues. V lost 3 bases, J lost 5 bases, and 14 bases lay in between. Looked up from germline, CDR1 is MNHEY and CDR2 is SMNVEV (reference sequence).

This clonotype was detected a few times. V usage is TRBV7-9 and J usage is TRBJ2-7; 12 nucleotides agree with TRBD1. Germline V CDR1 and CDR2: SEHNR, FQNEAQ (reference sequence). J gave up 7 bases and V 4 bases, and 8 bases lay outside the gene matches. The CDR3 extends over 15 amino acids. The CDR3 reads CASSSPGQGAREQYF. The CDR3 nucleotides are TGTGCCAGCAGCTCCCCGGGACAGGGGGCGCGGGAGCAGTACTTC.